The rows below give T cell receptor beta chains drawn from one sample of a study of blood T cell repertoires in COVID-19. Here immunoSEQ multiplex PCR was the method, and the copy in TCRdb shows in-frame clones only, minus some. The data contain 150,000 to 200,000 clones, 65% to 90% of them singletons. Sequenced sample: peripheral blood. Every receptor here comes from a man aged 50 or older with active or convalescent COVID-19. Both conserved end residues are part of each CDR3. Each record gives: CDR3 DNA, CDR3 protein, D gene, V gene, J gene, clone size. D genes are given only for firm matches. The size of a clone is reported for some rows only, either as once, few or many, or as a class for expanded clones.

DNA: TGTGCCAGCAGCCTGTGGGGACGACAGGGCAATGAGCAGTTCTTC; CDR3: CASSLWGRQGNEQFF; D: TRBD1; V: TRBV28; J: TRBJ2-1; size: .
DNA: TGTGCCAGCAGTGAGGACAGGAACTATGGCTACACCTTC; CDR3: CASSEDRNYGYTF; D: TRBD1; V: TRBV2; J: TRBJ1-2; size: .
DNA: TGTGCCAGCAGCCGAGCTACAGGGGTTAGGGGAAACACCATATATTTT; CDR3: CASSRATGVRGNTIYF; D: TRBD1; V: TRBV3-1/TRBV3-2; J: TRBJ1-3; size: few
DNA: TGTGCCAGCAGTGTTAGCGCTTTGAACACAGATACGCAGTATTTT; CDR3: CASSVSALNTDTQYF; D: .; V: TRBV7-6; J: TRBJ2-3; size: .
DNA: TGTGCCAGCAGCTCCTCAACAGGGGGCAATCAGCCCCAGCATTTT; CDR3: CASSSSTGGNQPQHF; D: TRBD1; V: TRBV5-5; J: TRBJ1-5; size: .
DNA: TGTGCCAGCAGTTCCCGACAGGGGGTATCAGATACGCAGTATTTT; CDR3: CASSSRQGVSDTQYF; D: TRBD1; V: TRBV6-5; J: TRBJ2-3; size: few
DNA: TGTGCCAGCGGTTCCGGCGAAGGGGGCTCCGACGAGCAGTACTTC; CDR3: CASGSGEGGSDEQYF; D: TRBD1; V: TRBV28; J: TRBJ2-7; size: once
DNA: TGTGCCAGCAGCGTCAAAACAGGGGTGGGCTACGAGCAGTACTTC; CDR3: CASSVKTGVGYEQYF; D: TRBD1; V: TRBV7-2; J: TRBJ2-7; size: once
DNA: TGTGCCAGCAAACGCGGGACTAGCGGGAGGAAGGGTACCACCGGGGAGCTGTTTTTT; CDR3: CASKRGTSGRKGTTGELFF; D: TRBD2; V: TRBV6-7; J: TRBJ2-2; size: .
DNA: TGTGCCAGCAGTTTAGAGGAGAGACTTTTTTCAGATACGCAGTATTTT; CDR3: CASSLEERLFSDTQYF; D: .; V: TRBV28; J: TRBJ2-3; size: .
DNA: TGTGCCAGTAGCGCCGGGGCAGGGGTCGAAAAACTGTTTTTT; CDR3: CASSAGAGVEKLFF; D: .; V: TRBV19; J: TRBJ1-4; size: .
DNA: TGTGCCAGCAGCTTCAACAGGGCGAATTACGAGCAGTACTTC; CDR3: CASSFNRANYEQYF; D: .; V: TRBV11-2; J: TRBJ2-7; size: .
DNA: TGCAGCGTGAGGGGGACAAGCTCCTACGAGCAGTACTTC; CDR3: CSVRGTSSYEQYF; D: .; V: TRBV29-1; J: TRBJ2-7; size: .
DNA: TGTGCCAGCAGCGACAGGGTCGTCACAGATACGCAGTATTTT; CDR3: CASSDRVVTDTQYF; D: TRBD1; V: TRBV27; J: TRBJ2-3; size: .
DNA: TGCAGCGTTGAACGGGGGGGGAACTATGGCTACACCTTC; CDR3: CSVERGGNYGYTF; D: .; V: TRBV29-1; J: TRBJ1-2; size: .
DNA: TGTGCCAGCAGCTATCTAGGGGGCAGGACGAACACCGGGGAGCTGTTTTTT; CDR3: CASSYLGGRTNTGELFF; D: TRBD1; V: TRBV5-6; J: TRBJ2-2; size: .